The T cell receptor (beta chain) under discussion was sequenced for a study of T-cell memory formation after mild COVID-19. TCRdb re-derived calls from the 5' RACE reads in MiXCR, one entry per CDR3 protein. The sample gives about 410,000 distinct CDR3 sequences, around a quarter of which show up once; roughly 13% is in the top ten. The CDR3 loop spans 13 amino acids. CDR1 and CDR2 (germline): MNHEY, SVGAGI. Germline trimming cut 7 bases from V and 6 bases from J; bases unmatched to any gene: 7. The V call is TRBV6-5, the J call TRBJ1-2; TRBD1 matches 8 bases. The receptor comes from an adult woman who had mild COVID-19 (a few samples of this study predate the infection). Cell type and time point are not known. The sample taken for sequencing was PBMCs or a T cell subset sorted from them (not recorded which). CDR3 sequence reads: CASTQGAVNGYTF. CDR3 DNA sequence: TGTGCCAGCACTCAGGGGGCTGTTAATGGCTACACCTTC.